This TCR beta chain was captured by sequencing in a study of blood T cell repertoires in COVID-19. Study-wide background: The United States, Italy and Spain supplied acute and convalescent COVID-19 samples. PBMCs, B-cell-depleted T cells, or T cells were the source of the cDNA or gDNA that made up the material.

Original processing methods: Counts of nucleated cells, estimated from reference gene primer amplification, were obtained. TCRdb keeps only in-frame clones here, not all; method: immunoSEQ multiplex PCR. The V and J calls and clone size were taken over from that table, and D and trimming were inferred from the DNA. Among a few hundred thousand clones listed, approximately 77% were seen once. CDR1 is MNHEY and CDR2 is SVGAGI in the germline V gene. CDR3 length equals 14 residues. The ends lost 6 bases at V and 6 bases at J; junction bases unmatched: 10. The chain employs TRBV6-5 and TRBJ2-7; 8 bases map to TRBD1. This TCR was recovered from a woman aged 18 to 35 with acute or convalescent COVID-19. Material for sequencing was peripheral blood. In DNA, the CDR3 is TGTGCCAGCAGCACGACGGGACAGGCACGCGAGCAGTACTTC. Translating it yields CASSTTGQAREQYF.